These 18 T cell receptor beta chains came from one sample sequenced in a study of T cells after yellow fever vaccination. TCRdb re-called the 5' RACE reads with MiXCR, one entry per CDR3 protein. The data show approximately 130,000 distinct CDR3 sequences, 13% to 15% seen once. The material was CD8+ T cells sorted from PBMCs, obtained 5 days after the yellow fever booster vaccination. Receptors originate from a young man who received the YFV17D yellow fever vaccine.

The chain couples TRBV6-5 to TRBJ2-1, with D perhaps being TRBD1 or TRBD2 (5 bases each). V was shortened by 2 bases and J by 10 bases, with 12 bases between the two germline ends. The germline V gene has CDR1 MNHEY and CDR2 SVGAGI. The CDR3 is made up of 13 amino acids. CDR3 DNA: TGTGCCAGCAGTTACGGTGAGGGGATGGAGCAGTTCTTC. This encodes CASSYGEGMEQFF.

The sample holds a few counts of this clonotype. The CDR3 sequence: CASSHDRERLSTEAFF. The CDR3 nucleotides read TGCGCCAGCAGCCACGACAGGGAAAGGCTCTCAACTGAAGCTTTCTTT. The chain combines TRBV4-3 with TRBJ1-1; 7 positions agree with TRBD1. Losses at the gene ends were 3 bases for V and 5 bases for J; bases not matched to a gene: 12. CDR3 length: 16 residues. Germline CDR1 is LGHNA and CDR2 is YSLEER.

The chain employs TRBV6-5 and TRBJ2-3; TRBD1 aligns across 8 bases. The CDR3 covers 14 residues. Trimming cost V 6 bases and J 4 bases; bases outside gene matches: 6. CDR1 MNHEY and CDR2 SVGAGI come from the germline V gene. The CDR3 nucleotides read TGTGCCAGCAGACGCCAGGACAGGGCAGATACGCAGTATTTT. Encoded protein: CASRRQDRADTQYF.

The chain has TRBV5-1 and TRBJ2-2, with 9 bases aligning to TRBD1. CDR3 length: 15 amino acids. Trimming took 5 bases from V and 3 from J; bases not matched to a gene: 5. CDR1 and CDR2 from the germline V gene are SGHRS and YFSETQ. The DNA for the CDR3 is TGCGCCAGCAGTTACGGGACAGGGTACACCGGGGAGCTGTTTTTT. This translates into CASSYGTGYTGELFF.

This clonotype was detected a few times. DNA of the CDR3: TGTGCCACCAGCAGAGGTCCAGGGGGCAATCAGCCCCAGCATTTT. Translating gives CATSRGPGGNQPQHF. The V and J genes are TRBV15 and TRBJ1-5; weak D call: TRBD1 (6 bases). CDR3 length: 15 amino acids. Looked up from germline, CDR1 is LNHNV and CDR2 is YYDKDF (reference sequence). V lost 1 base to trimming and J lost 2 bases, with 9 bases between them.

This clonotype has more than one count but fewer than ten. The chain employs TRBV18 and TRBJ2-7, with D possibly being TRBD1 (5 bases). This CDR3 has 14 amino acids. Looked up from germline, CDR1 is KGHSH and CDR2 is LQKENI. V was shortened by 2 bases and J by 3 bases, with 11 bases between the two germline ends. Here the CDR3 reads CASSPDSFYYEQYV. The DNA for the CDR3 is TGTGCCAGCTCACCAGACAGTTTTTACTACGAGCAGTACGTC.

In DNA, the CDR3 is TGCGCCAGCAGCCAAGGGACAGGAAGGTACGAGCAGTACTTC. It translates to CASSQGTGRYEQYF. The chain joins TRBV4-3 to TRBJ2-7; 7 bases match TRBD1. V lost 1 base, J lost 4 bases, and 4 bases stayed unmatched. Germline V gives CDR1 LGHNA, CDR2 YSLEER. This CDR3 is built from 14 residues.

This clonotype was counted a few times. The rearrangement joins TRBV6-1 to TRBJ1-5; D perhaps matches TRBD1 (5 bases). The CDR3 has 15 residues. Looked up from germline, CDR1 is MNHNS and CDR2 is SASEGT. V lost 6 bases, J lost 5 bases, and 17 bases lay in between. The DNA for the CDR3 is TGTGCCAGCAGAGGAGCGGAGGACACCGATCAGCCCCAGCATTTT. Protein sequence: CASRGAEDTDQPQHF.

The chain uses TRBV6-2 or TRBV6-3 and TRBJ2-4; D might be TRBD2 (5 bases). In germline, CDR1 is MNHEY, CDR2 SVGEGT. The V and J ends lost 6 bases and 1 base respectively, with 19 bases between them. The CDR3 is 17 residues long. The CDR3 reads CASSPGTRGWAKNIQYF. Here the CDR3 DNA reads TGTGCCAGCAGCCCCGGTACCCGGGGTTGGGCCAAAAACATTCAGTACTTC.

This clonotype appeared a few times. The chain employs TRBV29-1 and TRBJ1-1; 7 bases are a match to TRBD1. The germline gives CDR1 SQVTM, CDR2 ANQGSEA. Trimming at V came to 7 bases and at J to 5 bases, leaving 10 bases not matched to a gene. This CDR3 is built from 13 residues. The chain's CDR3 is CSALQGEGTEAFF. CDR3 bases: TGCAGCGCACTTCAGGGGGAGGGTACTGAAGCTTTCTTT.

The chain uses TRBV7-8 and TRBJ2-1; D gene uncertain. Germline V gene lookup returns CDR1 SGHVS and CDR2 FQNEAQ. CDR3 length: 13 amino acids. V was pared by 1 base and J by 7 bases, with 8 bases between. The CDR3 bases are TGTGCCAGCAGCTTAGAGGTCGGGAATGAGCAGTTCTTC. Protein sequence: CASSLEVGNEQFF. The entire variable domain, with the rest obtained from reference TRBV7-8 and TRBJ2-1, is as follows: GAGVSQSPRYKVAKRGQDVALRCDPISGHVSLFWYQQALGQGPEFLTYFQNEAQLDKSGLPSDRFFAERPEGSVSTLKIQRTQQEDSAVYLCASSLEVGNEQFFGPGTRLTVL.

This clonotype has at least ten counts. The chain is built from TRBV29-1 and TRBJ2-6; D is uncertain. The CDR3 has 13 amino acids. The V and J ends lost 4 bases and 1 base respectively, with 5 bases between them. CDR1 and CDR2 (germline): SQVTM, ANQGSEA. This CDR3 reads CSVAVSGANVLTF. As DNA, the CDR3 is TGCAGCGTTGCGGTTTCTGGGGCCAACGTCCTGACTTTC.

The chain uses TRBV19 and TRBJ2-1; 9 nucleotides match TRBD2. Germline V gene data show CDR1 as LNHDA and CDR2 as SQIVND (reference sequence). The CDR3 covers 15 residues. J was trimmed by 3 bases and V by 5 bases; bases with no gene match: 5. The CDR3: CASSVSSGDYNEQFF. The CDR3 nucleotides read TGTGCCAGTAGTGTGTCTAGCGGGGACTACAATGAGCAGTTCTTC. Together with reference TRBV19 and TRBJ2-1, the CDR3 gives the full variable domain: DGGITQSPKYLFRKEGQNVTLSCEQNLNHDAMYWYRQDPGQGLRLIYYSQIVNDFQKGDIAEGYSVSREKKESFPLTVTSAQKNPTAFYLCASSVSSGDYNEQFFGPGTRLTVL.

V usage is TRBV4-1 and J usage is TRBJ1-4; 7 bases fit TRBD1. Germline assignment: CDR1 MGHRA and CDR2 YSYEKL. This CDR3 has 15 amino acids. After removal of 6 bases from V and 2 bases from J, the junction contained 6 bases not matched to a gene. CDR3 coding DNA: TGCGCCAGCAGTCAGGGGGTTACGACTAATGAAAAACTGTTTTTT. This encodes CASSQGVTTNEKLFF.

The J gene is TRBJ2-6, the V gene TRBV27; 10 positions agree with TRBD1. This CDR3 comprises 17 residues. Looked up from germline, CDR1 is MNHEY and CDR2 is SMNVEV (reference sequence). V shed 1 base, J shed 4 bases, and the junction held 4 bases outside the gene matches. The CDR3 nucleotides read TGTGCCAGCAGTTTATTCGGGACAGGGGTAGGGGCCAACGTCCTGACTTTC. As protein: CASSLFGTGVGANVLTF.

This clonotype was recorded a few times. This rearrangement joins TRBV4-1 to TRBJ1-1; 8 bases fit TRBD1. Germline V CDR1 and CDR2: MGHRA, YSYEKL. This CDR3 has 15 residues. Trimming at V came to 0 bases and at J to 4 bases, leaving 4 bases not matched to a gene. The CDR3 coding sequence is TGCGCCAGCAGCCAAGATGCCACAGGGGGCACTGAAGCTTTCTTT. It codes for CASSQDATGGTEAFF.

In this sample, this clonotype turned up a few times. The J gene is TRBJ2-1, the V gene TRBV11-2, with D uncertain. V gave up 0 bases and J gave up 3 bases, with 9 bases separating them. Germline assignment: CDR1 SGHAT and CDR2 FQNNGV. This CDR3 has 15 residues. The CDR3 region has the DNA TGTGCCAGCAGCTTAGAGGCCGGATACTACAATGAGCAGTTCTTC. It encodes CASSLEAGYYNEQFF. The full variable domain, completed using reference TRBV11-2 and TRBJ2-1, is EAGVAQSPRYKIIEKRQSVAFWCNPISGHATLYWYQQILGQGPKLLIQFQNNGVVDDSQLPKDRFSAERLKGVDSTLKIQPAKLEDSAVYLCASSLEAGYYNEQFFGPGTRLTVL.

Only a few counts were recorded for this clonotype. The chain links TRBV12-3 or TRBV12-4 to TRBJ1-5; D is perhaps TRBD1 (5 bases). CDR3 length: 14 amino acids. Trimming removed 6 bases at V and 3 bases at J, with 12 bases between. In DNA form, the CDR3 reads TGTGCCAGCAGATCTCAGGGTAACAATCAGCCCCAGCATTTT. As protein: CASRSQGNNQPQHF.